The next 9 T cell receptor beta chains were all read from a single sample in a study of blood T cell repertoires in COVID-19. TCRdb's table, derived via immunoSEQ multiplex PCR, lists solely in-frame clones and lacks some. The repertoire consists of roughly 100,000 clones, with 86% occurring once and the leading ten covering approximately 18%. The sequencing input was peripheral blood. The receptor set was obtained from a woman over 75 with acute or convalescent COVID-19.

This chain links TRBV15 with TRBJ1-4; D is unresolved. The V gene's germline CDR1 is LNHNV and CDR2 YYDKDF (reference sequence). This CDR3 spans 14 amino acids. The V gene lost 2 bases and the J gene lost 7 bases, with 11 bases spanning the gap. CDR3 in amino acids: CATSRFAGGEKLFF. Written as DNA, the CDR3 is TGTGCCACCAGCAGATTTGCCGGAGGTGAAAAACTGTTTTTT.

This rearrangement joins TRBV15 to TRBJ2-7, with D perhaps matching TRBD2 (7 bases). Germline lookup yields CDR1 LNHNV and CDR2 YYDKDF (reference sequence). The CDR3 covers 15 residues. Trimming took off 0 bases at V and 3 bases at J, with 12 bases between the two ends. The CDR3 region has the DNA TGTGCCACCAGCAGAGACGGCGGGGGCCGCTACGAGCAGTACTTC. This codes for CATSRDGGGRYEQYF.

There are a few counts of this clone. V and J are TRBV5-5 and TRBJ1-2, with D unresolved. The CDR3 is 15 amino acids. Per germline, CDR1 SGHKS and CDR2 YYEKEE (reference sequence). Trimming cost V 4 bases and J 1 base, with 14 bases left between them. The CDR3 reads CASSEKWSFNYGYTF. CDR3 nucleotides: TGTGCCAGCAGCGAAAAGTGGAGCTTTAACTATGGCTACACCTTC.

This chain links TRBV12-5 with TRBJ1-2, with D tentatively TRBD1 (5 bases). This CDR3 is 18 amino acids long. CDR1 is LGHNT and CDR2 is FRNRAP in the germline V gene. Trimming took 0 bases from V and 5 from J, leaving 22 bases between them. CDR3 residues: CASGLVWGRSSDSYGYTF. The DNA for the CDR3 is TGTGCTAGTGGTTTGGTTTGGGGCAGGTCTTCAGATTCTTATGGCTACACCTTC.

The chain combines TRBV7-2 with TRBJ2-7, with a possible D match to TRBD1 (6 bases). Trimming left V 1 base short and J 3 bases short, with 10 bases between. The CDR3 covers 14 residues. In germline, CDR1 is SGHTA, CDR2 FQGNSA. The CDR3 protein is CASSLGRGNYEQYF. CDR3 nucleotide sequence: TGTGCCAGCAGCTTAGGCAGGGGTAACTACGAGCAGTACTTC.

The gene calls are TRBV28 and TRBJ1-4; 12 bases are shared with TRBD1. The CDR3 spans 15 residues. V lost 6 bases, J lost 4 bases, and 3 bases stayed unmatched. CDR1 and CDR2 (germline): MDHEN, SYDVKM. In DNA form, the CDR3 reads TGTGCCAGCAGGGGGACAGGGGGCTATAATGAAAAACTGTTTTTT. Its protein is CASRGTGGYNEKLFF.

The rearrangement uses TRBV5-5 and TRBJ1-1; 9 nucleotides match TRBD1. Germline CDR1 reads SGHKS; CDR2 reads YYEKEE (reference sequence). The V segment lost 5 bases and the J segment 8 bases; nucleotides outside the gene matches: 7. This CDR3 spans 13 amino acids. The CDR3, as DNA: TGTGCCAGCAGTCGCGGGACAGGGCTGGAAGCTTTCTTT. As protein: CASSRGTGLEAFF.

Within the sample, this clone is medium-sized. This chain uses TRBV7-6 with TRBJ1-6; D is possibly TRBD1 (6 bases). The CDR3 covers 17 residues. Looked up from germline, CDR1 is SGHVS and CDR2 is FNYEAQ. V was shortened by 0 bases and J by 0 bases, with 9 bases between the two germline ends. CDR3 in DNA: TGTGCCAGCAGCTTAGCCGCGGACAGCTCCTATAATTCACCCCTCCACTTT. Translated: CASSLAADSSYNSPLHF.

The CDR3 sequence: CSVERGGRAEAFF. The CDR3, as DNA: TGCAGCGTTGAACGTGGGGGCCGGGCTGAAGCTTTCTTT. The chain has TRBV29-1 and TRBJ1-1; tentatively, D is TRBD1 (6 bases). The length of the CDR3 is 13 residues. Germline V gives CDR1 SQVTM, CDR2 ANQGSEA. Trimming removed 2 bases at V and 6 bases at J, with 13 bases between.